Shown below are 32 T cell receptor beta chains from a single sample sequenced in a study of cytomegalovirus exposure and HLA in healthy donors. The repertoire was sequenced with immunoSEQ multiplex PCR; TCRdb's copy has only in-frame clones and lacks some. The sample comprises hundreds of thousands of clones, around nine tenths of which are singletons, and 2.6% rests with the top ten. The sample was PBMCs. The receptors shown here come from a man between 18 and 35 years old in good health and CMV-seronegative.

The V and J genes are TRBV15 and TRBJ2-7; the match to TRBD1 covers 7 bases. The CDR3 runs to 12 residues. V shed 7 bases, J shed 3 bases, and the junction held 3 bases outside the gene matches. The germline CDR1 and CDR2 sequences are LNHNV and YYDKDF (reference sequence). CDR3 protein: CATTGQDYEQYF. CDR3 DNA sequence: TGTGCCACCACCGGACAGGACTACGAGCAGTACTTC.

CDR3 nucleotides: TGTGCCAGCAGTCCGAACCCAGCGGGGGGGCGCGAGCAGTACTTC. Amino acids: CASSPNPAGGREQYF. The rearrangement uses TRBV6-5 and TRBJ2-7; TRBD2 matches 10 bases. The germline V gene has CDR1 MNHEY and CDR2 SVGAGI. The CDR3 spans 15 residues. With V trimmed by 5 bases and J by 6 bases, 10 bases remained unmatched.

The chain is built from TRBV18 and TRBJ1-3, with 10 bases fitting TRBD1. This CDR3 contains 15 residues. Losses at the gene ends were 5 bases for V and 1 base for J; bases not matched to a gene: 2. Germline V gene lookup returns CDR1 KGHSH and CDR2 LQKENI. The CDR3 is CASSKGQGSGNTIYF. CDR3 bases: TGTGCCAGCTCAAAGGGACAGGGGTCTGGAAACACCATATATTTT. Supplemented by reference TRBV18 and TRBJ1-3, the full variable domain reads NAGVMQNPRHLVRRRGQEARLRCSPMKGHSHVYWYRQLPEEGLKFMVYLQKENIIDESGMPKERFSAEFPKEGPSILRIQQVVRGDSAAYFCASSKGQGSGNTIYFGEGSWLTVV.

The rearrangement uses TRBV7-2 and TRBJ2-4; 7 bases align to TRBD1. V shed 5 bases and J 5 bases; nucleotides not matched to a gene: 0. CDR3 length: 12 residues. Germline V gene sequence: CDR1 SGHTA, CDR2 FQGNSA. This CDR3 is CASSGTENIQYF. The CDR3 DNA is TGTGCCAGCAGCGGGACAGAAAACATTCAGTACTTC.

This rearrangement joins TRBV5-1 to TRBJ2-5; D possibly corresponds to TRBD1 (5 bases). Trimming stripped 4 bases from V and 4 bases from J, with 14 bases between. Germline lookup yields CDR1 SGHRS and CDR2 YFSETQ. The CDR3 totals 14 residues. The CDR3 spells CASSLTIRGETQYF. The CDR3 nucleotides read TGCGCCAGCAGCCTGACAATTAGGGGAGAGACCCAGTACTTC. The whole variable domain, remainder taken from reference TRBV5-1 and TRBJ2-5, is KAGVTQTPRYLIKTRGQQVTLSCSPISGHRSVSWYQQTPGQGLQFLFEYFSETQRNKGNFPGRFSGRQFSNSRSEMNVSTLELGDSALYLCASSLTIRGETQYFGPGTRLLVL.

The genes are TRBV29-1 and TRBJ2-1; TRBD1 is a possible D gene (5 bases). The germline CDR1 and CDR2 sequences are SQVTM and ANQGSEA. The CDR3 runs to 14 residues. V was shortened by 4 bases and J by 3 bases, with 13 bases between the two germline ends. CDR3 sequence: CSVVRASDYNEQFF. CDR3 DNA sequence: TGCAGCGTTGTCAGGGCCTCGGACTACAATGAGCAGTTCTTC.

The V and J genes are TRBV7-2 and TRBJ2-7; 8 positions agree with TRBD2. V lost 6 bases, J lost 4 bases, and 5 bases stayed unmatched. This CDR3 is 13 amino acids long. Germline-derived CDR1 and CDR2 are SGHTA and FQGNSA. In nucleotides, the CDR3 is TGTGCCAGCAGGTCGACTAGCGTGTACGAGCAGTACTTC. Its translation: CASRSTSVYEQYF.

This clone was observed a few times. The CDR3 is CASMITGSQETQYF. CDR3 coding DNA: TGTGCCAGCATGATCACGGGTTCACAAGAGACCCAGTACTTC. The chain carries TRBV2 and TRBJ2-5; D remains ambiguous. Trimming removed 7 bases at V and 2 bases at J, with 14 bases between. Germline V gives CDR1 SNHLY, CDR2 FYNNEI. The CDR3 runs 14 residues.

The chain recombines TRBV10-2 with TRBJ1-5, with 12 bases aligning to TRBD1. Unmatched junction bases numbered 4, after V lost 2 bases and J lost 5 bases. CDR1 and CDR2 from the germline V gene are WSHSY and SAAADI. This CDR3 comprises 16 residues. The DNA for the CDR3 is TGCGCCAGCAGTGAGGGGGACAGGGGGCTCTATCAGCCCCAGCATTTT. It is translated as CASSEGDRGLYQPQHF.

The chain combines TRBV2 with TRBJ2-1, with 13 bases identical to TRBD2. Germline CDR1 SNHLY, CDR2 FYNNEI. Losses at the gene ends were 7 bases for V and 8 bases for J; bases not matched to a gene: 5. The CDR3 has 14 amino acids. Here the CDR3 reads CASIRTSGSYEQFF. The CDR3 nucleotides are TGTGCCAGCATAAGGACTAGCGGGAGTTATGAGCAGTTCTTC.

The V and J genes are TRBV30 and TRBJ2-6; D might be TRBD1 (7 bases). There are 15 residues in the CDR3. Germline assignment: CDR1 GTSNPN and CDR2 SVGIG (reference sequence). Trimming cost V 3 bases and J 4 bases, with 13 bases left between them. This CDR3 reads CAWSGGGSGANVLTF. The CDR3 DNA sequence: TGTGCCTGGAGCGGAGGGGGCTCAGGGGCCAACGTCCTGACTTTC.

The rearrangement joins TRBV4-3 to TRBJ2-1, with a tentative D call TRBD2 (6 bases). In germline, CDR1 is LGHNA, CDR2 YSLEER. Trimming pared 0 bases from V and 2 bases from J, leaving 11 bases between. The CDR3 runs 16 residues. The DNA of the CDR3 is TGCGCCAGCAGCCAAGATCGTCCTAGCGCCTACAATGAGCAGTTCTTC. This sequence encodes CASSQDRPSAYNEQFF.

The chain uses TRBV4-3 and TRBJ1-6; perhaps TRBD1 as D (5 bases). CDR3 length: 15 amino acids. With 0 bases removed from V and 8 bases from J, the gap between germline ends came to 11 bases. Per germline, CDR1 LGHNA and CDR2 YSLEER. The CDR3 nucleotides read TGCGCCAGCAGCCAAGAAAGGGACTTAGATTCACCCCTCCACTTT. Residues: CASSQERDLDSPLHF.

The rearrangement uses TRBV7-6 and TRBJ1-2; D perhaps matches TRBD1 (6 bases). This CDR3 spans 15 amino acids. The V and J ends lost 5 bases and 0 bases respectively, with 13 bases between them. Germline V lookup: CDR1 SGHVS, CDR2 FNYEAQ. The CDR3 bases are TGTGCCAGCAGCCCGACAGGTTTAGCTAACTATGGCTACACCTTC. Encoded protein: CASSPTGLANYGYTF.

The J gene is TRBJ2-2, the V gene TRBV5-1; 7 nucleotides line up with TRBD1. Germline CDR1 and CDR2: SGHRS and YFSETQ. V lost 1 base and J lost 6; bases outside the gene matches: 6. The CDR3 runs to 15 residues. The CDR3 region has the DNA TGCGCCAGCAGCTTGACGACAGGGCCCCCCGGGGAGCTGTTTTTT. This encodes CASSLTTGPPGELFF.

The chain uses TRBV5-6 and TRBJ2-7, with a weak D call TRBD1 (5 bases). V was cut by 0 bases and J by 5 bases, with 6 bases left in between. Per germline, CDR1 SGHDT and CDR2 YYEEEE. This CDR3 has 12 residues. CDR3 coding DNA: TGTGCCAGCAGCTTGGTAGGGGACGAGCAGTACTTC. This sequence encodes CASSLVGDEQYF.

The chain links TRBV7-2 to TRBJ1-5; 8 positions match TRBD1. V lost 6 bases to trimming and J lost 5 bases; unmatched junction nucleotides: 3. The CDR3 consists of 13 residues. Germline loops: CDR1 SGHTA, CDR2 FQGNSA. The CDR3 sequence: CASSYRGDQPQHF. The CDR3 DNA follows: TGTGCCAGCAGTTACAGGGGGGATCAGCCCCAGCATTTT.

This clone came up once. The CDR3 DNA reads as TGTGCCAGCAGTTCTGACGGGACAGGGATGTACGAGCAGTACTTC. Translating gives CASSSDGTGMYEQYF. This chain links TRBV7-3 with TRBJ2-7; 9 bases match TRBD1. CDR1 and CDR2 from the germline V gene are SGHTA and FQGTGA. J was trimmed by 4 bases and V by 6 bases; bases with no gene match: 10. CDR3 size: 15 residues.

V is TRBV4-3 and J is TRBJ1-6; D is unclear. The CDR3 covers 15 residues. Germline V gene sequence: CDR1 LGHNA, CDR2 YSLEER. Trimming left V 1 base short and J 13 bases short, with 17 bases between. For the CDR3, the DNA is TGCGCCAGCAGCCAAGGAATAACAGCCCCGAGTCCCCTCCACTTT. The encoded protein is CASSQGITAPSPLHF.

J is TRBJ1-5 and V is TRBV5-6, with D maybe TRBD1 (5 bases). The CDR3 has 15 amino acids. Between the trimmed V and J ends, which lost 1 base and 6 bases, there was a span of 14 bases. Germline V gives CDR1 SGHDT, CDR2 YYEEEE. The CDR3 DNA follows: TGTGCCAGCAGCTTGACAGGTGGGTCCTCTCAGCCCCAGCATTTT. It encodes CASSLTGGSSQPQHF.

The rearrangement joins TRBV18 to TRBJ2-7, with unresolved D. The CDR3 covers 14 residues. Between the trimmed V and J ends, which lost 2 bases and 0 bases, there was a span of 8 bases. CDR1 is KGHSH and CDR2 is LQKENI in the germline V gene. CDR3 in amino acids: CASSPSASSYEQYF. CDR3 in DNA: TGTGCCAGCTCACCAAGTGCGAGCTCCTACGAGCAGTACTTC.

J is TRBJ2-7 and V is TRBV5-1; the D gene is possibly TRBD1 (7 bases). Germline CDR1 and CDR2: SGHRS and YFSETQ. This CDR3 comprises 13 residues. Trimming pared 5 bases from V and 2 bases from J, leaving 11 bases between. The CDR3 sequence: CASREGQTYEQYF. For the CDR3, the DNA is TGCGCCAGCAGGGAGGGACAGACCTACGAGCAGTACTTC. The full variable domain, with the rest looked up from reference TRBV5-1 and TRBJ2-7, is KAGVTQTPRYLIKTRGQQVTLSCSPISGHRSVSWYQQTPGQGLQFLFEYFSETQRNKGNFPGRFSGRQFSNSRSEMNVSTLELGDSALYLCASREGQTYEQYFGPGTRLTVT.

The gene calls are TRBV9 and TRBJ1-4, with D possibly matching TRBD1 (6 bases). Trimming left V 4 bases short and J 9 bases short, with 16 bases between. Germline CDR1 and CDR2: SGDLS and YYNGEE. The CDR3 runs to 14 residues. The CDR3 DNA reads as TGTGCCAGCAGCTCGGGCCCTCAGGGGCAAAAACTGTTTTTT. It specifies CASSSGPQGQKLFF.

The chain's CDR3 is CASSPQLAGDETQYF. CDR3 nucleotide sequence: TGTGCCAGCAGCCCGCAACTAGCGGGAGATGAGACCCAGTACTTC. The chain is built from TRBV11-2 and TRBJ2-5; TRBD2 aligns across 11 bases. The junction had 7 bases not matched to a gene; V was cut back by 5 bases and J by 5 bases. The CDR3 is 15 amino acids. CDR1 is SGHAT and CDR2 is FQNNGV in the germline V gene.

The V and J genes are TRBV28 and TRBJ2-7; 7 nucleotides line up with TRBD1. The germline V gene encodes CDR1 MDHEN and CDR2 SYDVKM. The CDR3 runs to 15 residues. The V and J ends lost 1 base and 2 bases, in that order; junction bases with no gene match: 5. CDR3 bases: TGTGCCAGCAGTTTATTCCGGGACAGAACCTACGAGCAGTACTTC. Amino acids: CASSLFRDRTYEQYF.

The CDR3 DNA is TGTGCCAGTAGCTCTCGCGGGGGGCCGCTCCATGGCAATCAGCCCCAGCATTTT. Its translation: CASSSRGGPLHGNQPQHF. The V and J genes are TRBV19 and TRBJ1-5; maybe TRBD1 (6 bases). V was pared by 6 bases and J by 2 bases, with 23 bases between. This CDR3 spans 18 amino acids. Germline CDR1 is LNHDA and CDR2 is SQIVND (reference sequence).

This chain uses TRBV30 with TRBJ2-2; D gene ambiguous. The CDR3 is made up of 17 amino acids. Trimming shortened V by 0 bases and J by 0 bases, and 14 bases separated the two germline ends. The germline V gene has CDR1 GTSNPN and CDR2 SVGIG (reference sequence). CDR3 coding DNA: TGTGCCTGGAGTGTCATTCGCGCGCTCCCGAACACCGGGGAGCTGTTTTTT. Its translation is CAWSVIRALPNTGELFF.

The chain is built from TRBV19 and TRBJ2-6, with TRBD1 identical over 9 bases. The CDR3 totals 20 residues. The V and J ends lost 7 bases and 1 base, in that order; junction bases with no gene match: 17. Looked up from germline, CDR1 is LNHDA and CDR2 is SQIVND (reference sequence). CDR3 in amino acids: CASTHRRGTGFTSGANVLTF. The CDR3 DNA reads TGTGCCAGTACCCACCGAAGGGGGACAGGGTTCACTTCTGGGGCCAACGTCCTGACTTTC.

The J gene is TRBJ2-1, the V gene TRBV29-1; D gene unclear. V was clipped by 3 bases and J by 14 bases, with 17 bases between them. The CDR3 loop spans 12 amino acids. Germline CDR1 SQVTM, CDR2 ANQGSEA. DNA for the CDR3: TGCAGCGTTGAGCTAGGTTCATGGTTGAAGTTCTTC. It is translated as CSVELGSWLKFF.

The chain is built from TRBV11-2 and TRBJ1-6; TRBD1 might be the D (6 bases). V was clipped by 4 bases and J by 10 bases, with 14 bases between them. The CDR3 is made up of 14 amino acids. Germline V CDR1 and CDR2: SGHAT, FQNNGV. The CDR3 DNA is TGTGCCAGCAGCTCGAGGACAGAATTGTCACCCCTCCACTTT. Translation: CASSSRTELSPLHF.

The rearrangement links TRBV7-9 to TRBJ2-7, with no clear D. The germline V gene has CDR1 SEHNR and CDR2 FQNEAQ (reference sequence). V was clipped by 4 bases and J by 3 bases, with 4 bases between them. CDR3 length: 11 amino acids. The CDR3 DNA is TGTGCCAGCAGCTCACACTACGAGCAGTACTTC. Residues: CASSSHYEQYF.

The V gene is TRBV2, the J gene TRBJ2-6; 7 positions agree with TRBD2. Per germline, CDR1 SNHLY and CDR2 FYNNEI. The CDR3 spans 15 residues. V lost 7 bases, J lost 2 bases, and 5 bases stayed unmatched. The CDR3 reads CASIPGGTGANVLTF. In DNA form, the CDR3 reads TGTGCCAGCATCCCGGGAGGAACTGGGGCCAACGTCCTGACTTTC.